This T cell receptor beta chain was sequenced during a study of low-dose radiotherapy and immunotherapy resistance in tumors. Turning to the study itself: Cohort 1 patients were irradiated with 0.5 Gy fractions every 2 weeks to 6.5 Gy total. Both drugs were delivered intravenously to patients (nivolumab 240 mg every two weeks and ipilimumab 1 mg/kg every six weeks). It was every two weeks, one day before radiation and immunotherapy, that intravenous cyclophosphamide 200 mg/m2 was given.

Alpha and beta chains were covered, as first-strand cDNA relied on TRAV- and TRBV-specific primers. The PCR that amplified TCRs ran for 20 cycles, relying on a constant-region primer and a V-primer adapter. Each CDR3 protein is one row after TCRdb ran MiXCR on the reads. Here the sample spans under 70,000 distinct CDR3 sequences, approximately 25% being singletons. This clonotype came up many times. Germline V CDR1 and CDR2: LGHDT, YNNKEL (reference sequence). Deletions cut 3 bases from V and 0 bases from J, with 5 bases between. There are 13 residues in the CDR3. Time point defined: before trial treatment. It was nivolumab, ipilimumab, aspirin, low-dose cyclophosphamide and low-dose radiotherapy that donors received.

The sequences come from PBMCs, collected before treatment. This receptor was obtained from a male donor with prostate cancer. The genes are TRBV3-1 and TRBJ1-1; D remains ambiguous. The CDR3 sequence: CASSQNVNTEAFF. CDR3 coding DNA: TGTGCCAGCAGCCAGAATGTGAACACTGAAGCTTTCTTT.